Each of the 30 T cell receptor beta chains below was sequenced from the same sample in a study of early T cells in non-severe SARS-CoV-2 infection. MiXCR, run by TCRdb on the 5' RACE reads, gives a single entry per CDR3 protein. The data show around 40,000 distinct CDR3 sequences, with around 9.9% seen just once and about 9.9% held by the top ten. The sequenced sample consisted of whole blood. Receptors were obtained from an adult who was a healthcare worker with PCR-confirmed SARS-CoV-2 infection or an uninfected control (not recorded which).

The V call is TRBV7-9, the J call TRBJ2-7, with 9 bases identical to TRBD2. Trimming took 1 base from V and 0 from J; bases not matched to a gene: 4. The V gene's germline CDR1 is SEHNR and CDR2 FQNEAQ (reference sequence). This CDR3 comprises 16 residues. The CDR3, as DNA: TGTGCCAGCAGCTTAGGGGGACTAGCCACCTCCTACGAGCAGTACTTC. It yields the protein CASSLGGLATSYEQYF.

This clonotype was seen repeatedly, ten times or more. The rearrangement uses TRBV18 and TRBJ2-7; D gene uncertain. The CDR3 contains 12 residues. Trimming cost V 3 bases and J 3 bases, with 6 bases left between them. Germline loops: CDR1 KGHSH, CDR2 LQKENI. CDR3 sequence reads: CASSPMNYEQYF. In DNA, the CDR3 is TGTGCCAGCTCACCGATGAACTACGAGCAGTACTTC.

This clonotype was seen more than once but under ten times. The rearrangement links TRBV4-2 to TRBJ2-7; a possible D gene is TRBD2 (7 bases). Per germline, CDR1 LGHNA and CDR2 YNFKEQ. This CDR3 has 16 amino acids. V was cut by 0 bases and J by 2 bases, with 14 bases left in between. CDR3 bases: TGTGCCAGCAGCCAAGAAGGGGGGGCCATCCCCTACGAGCAGTACTTC. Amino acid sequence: CASSQEGGAIPYEQYF.

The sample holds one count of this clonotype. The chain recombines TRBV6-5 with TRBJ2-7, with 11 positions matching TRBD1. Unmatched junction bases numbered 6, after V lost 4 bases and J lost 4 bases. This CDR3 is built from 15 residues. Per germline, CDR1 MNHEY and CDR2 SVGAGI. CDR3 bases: TGTGCCAGCAGTTCACCGGGACAGGGGGTGTACGAGCAGTACTTC. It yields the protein CASSSPGQGVYEQYF.

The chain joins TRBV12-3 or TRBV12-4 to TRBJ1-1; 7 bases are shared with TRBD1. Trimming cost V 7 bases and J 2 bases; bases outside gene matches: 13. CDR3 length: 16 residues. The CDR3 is CASTPGEGAGNTEAFF. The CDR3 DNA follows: TGTGCCAGCACCCCAGGTGAGGGGGCGGGAAACACTGAAGCTTTCTTT.

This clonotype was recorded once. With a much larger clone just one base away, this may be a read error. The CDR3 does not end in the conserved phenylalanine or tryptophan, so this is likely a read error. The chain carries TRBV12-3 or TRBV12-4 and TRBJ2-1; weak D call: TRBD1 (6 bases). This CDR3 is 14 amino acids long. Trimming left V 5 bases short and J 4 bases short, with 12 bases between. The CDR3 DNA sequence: TGTGCCAGCAGTCCTACAGGGAATTACAATGAGCAGTTCTAC. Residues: CASSPTGNYNEQFY.

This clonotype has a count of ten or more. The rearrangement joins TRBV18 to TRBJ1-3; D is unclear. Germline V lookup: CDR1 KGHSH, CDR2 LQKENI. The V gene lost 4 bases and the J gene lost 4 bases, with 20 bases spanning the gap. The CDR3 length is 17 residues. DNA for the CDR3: TGTGCCAGCTCACAAACCTTTACTGACAATACCGGAAACACCATATATTTT. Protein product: CASSQTFTDNTGNTIYF.

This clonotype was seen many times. The CDR3 loop is CASSLGQGTEAFF. The CDR3 DNA is TGTGCCAGCTCACTGGGACAGGGCACTGAAGCTTTCTTT. The genes are TRBV18 and TRBJ1-1; 9 bases align to TRBD1. Germline CDR1 is KGHSH and CDR2 is LQKENI. Germline trimming cut 4 bases from V and 4 bases from J; bases unmatched to any gene: 1. This CDR3 is built from 13 residues.

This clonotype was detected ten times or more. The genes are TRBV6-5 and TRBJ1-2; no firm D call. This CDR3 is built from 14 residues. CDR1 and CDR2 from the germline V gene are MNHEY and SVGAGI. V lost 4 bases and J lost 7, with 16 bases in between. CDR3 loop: CASSSDEGIGGYTF. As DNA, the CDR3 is TGTGCCAGCAGTTCTGACGAGGGAATAGGTGGCTACACCTTC.

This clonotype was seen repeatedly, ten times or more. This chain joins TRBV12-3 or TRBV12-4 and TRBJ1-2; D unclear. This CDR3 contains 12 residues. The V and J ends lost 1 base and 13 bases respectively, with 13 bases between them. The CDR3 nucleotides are TGTGCCAGCAGTTTAGACCCCTGGAGGCCCACCTTC. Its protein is CASSLDPWRPTF.

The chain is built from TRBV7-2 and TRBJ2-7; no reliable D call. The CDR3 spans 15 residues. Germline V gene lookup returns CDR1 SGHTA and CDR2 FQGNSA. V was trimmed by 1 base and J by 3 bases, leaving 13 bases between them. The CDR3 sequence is CASSLERAQVYEQYF. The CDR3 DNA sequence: TGTGCCAGCAGCTTAGAACGAGCGCAGGTCTACGAGCAGTACTTC.

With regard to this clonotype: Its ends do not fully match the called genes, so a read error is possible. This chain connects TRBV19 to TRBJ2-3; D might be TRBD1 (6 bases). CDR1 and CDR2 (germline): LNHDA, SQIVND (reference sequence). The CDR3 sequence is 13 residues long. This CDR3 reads CASSRRDTDTRYF. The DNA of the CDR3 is TGTGCCAGTAGTAGAAGGGACACAGATACGCGGTATTTT.

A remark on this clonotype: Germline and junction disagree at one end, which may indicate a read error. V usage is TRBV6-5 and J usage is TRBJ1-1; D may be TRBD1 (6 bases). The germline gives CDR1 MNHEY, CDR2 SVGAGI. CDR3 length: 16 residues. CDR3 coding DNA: TGTGCCAGCAGTTATTCCGTCAGGGGTAGGGACACTGAAGCCTTCTTT. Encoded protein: CASSYSVRGRDTEAFF.

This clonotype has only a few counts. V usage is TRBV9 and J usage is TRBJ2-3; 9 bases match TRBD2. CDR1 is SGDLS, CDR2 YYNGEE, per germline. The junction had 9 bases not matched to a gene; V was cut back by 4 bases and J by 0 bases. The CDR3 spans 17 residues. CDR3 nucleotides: TGTGCCAGCAGCCGCACCGGGACTAGCTCTAGCACAGATACGCAGTATTTT. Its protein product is CASSRTGTSSSTDTQYF.

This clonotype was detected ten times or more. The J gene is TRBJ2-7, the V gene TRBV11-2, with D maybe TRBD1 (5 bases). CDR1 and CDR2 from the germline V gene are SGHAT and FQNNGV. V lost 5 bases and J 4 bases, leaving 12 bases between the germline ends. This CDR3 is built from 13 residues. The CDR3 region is CASSLTEPYEQYF. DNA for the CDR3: TGTGCCAGCAGCCTGACAGAGCCATACGAGCAGTACTTC.

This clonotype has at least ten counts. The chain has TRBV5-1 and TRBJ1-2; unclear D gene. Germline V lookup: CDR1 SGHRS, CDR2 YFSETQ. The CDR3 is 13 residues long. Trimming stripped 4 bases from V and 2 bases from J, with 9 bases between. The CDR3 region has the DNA TGCGCCAGCAGCCTGGACGGGAACTATGGCTACACCTTC. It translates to CASSLDGNYGYTF.

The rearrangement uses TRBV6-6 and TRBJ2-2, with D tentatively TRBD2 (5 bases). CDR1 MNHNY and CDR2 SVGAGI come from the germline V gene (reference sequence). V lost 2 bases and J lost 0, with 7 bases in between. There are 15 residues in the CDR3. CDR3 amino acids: CASSYPTTNTGELFF. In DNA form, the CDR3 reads TGTGCCAGCAGTTACCCGACTACGAACACCGGGGAGCTGTTTTTT.

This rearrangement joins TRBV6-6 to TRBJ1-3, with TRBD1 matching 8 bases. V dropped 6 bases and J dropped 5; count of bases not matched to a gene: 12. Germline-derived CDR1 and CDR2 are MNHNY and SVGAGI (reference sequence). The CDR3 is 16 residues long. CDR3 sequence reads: CASRTSGTGGRNTIYF. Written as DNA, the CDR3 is TGTGCCAGCAGGACGAGTGGGACAGGCGGTAGAAACACCATATATTTT.

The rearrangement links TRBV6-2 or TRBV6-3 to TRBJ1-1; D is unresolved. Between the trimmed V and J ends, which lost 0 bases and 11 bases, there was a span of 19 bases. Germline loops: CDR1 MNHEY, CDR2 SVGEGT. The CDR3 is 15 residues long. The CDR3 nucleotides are TGTGCCAGCAGTTACTCCGGAACCCGGCTCGGTCGGGCTTTCTTT. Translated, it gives CASSYSGTRLGRAFF.

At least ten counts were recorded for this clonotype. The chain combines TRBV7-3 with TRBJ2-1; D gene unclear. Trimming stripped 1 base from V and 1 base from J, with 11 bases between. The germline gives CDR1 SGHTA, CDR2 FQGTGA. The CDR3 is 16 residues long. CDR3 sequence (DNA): TGTGCCAGCAGCTTAAGCTTTGGGTATTCCTACAATGAGCAGTTCTTC. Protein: CASSLSFGYSYNEQFF.

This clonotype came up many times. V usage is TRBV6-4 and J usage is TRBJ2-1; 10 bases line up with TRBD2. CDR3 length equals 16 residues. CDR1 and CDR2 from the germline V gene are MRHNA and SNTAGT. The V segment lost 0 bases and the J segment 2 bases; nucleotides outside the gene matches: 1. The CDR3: CASSDSGLAPYNEQFF. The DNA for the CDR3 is TGTGCCAGCAGTGACTCGGGACTAGCGCCCTACAATGAGCAGTTCTTC.

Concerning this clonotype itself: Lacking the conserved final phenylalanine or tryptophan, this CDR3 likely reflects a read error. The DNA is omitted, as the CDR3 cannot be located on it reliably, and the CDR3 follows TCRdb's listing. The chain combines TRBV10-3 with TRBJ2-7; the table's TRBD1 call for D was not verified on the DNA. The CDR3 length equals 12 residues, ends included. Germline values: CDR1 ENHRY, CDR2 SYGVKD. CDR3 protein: CAISELGGTVFL.

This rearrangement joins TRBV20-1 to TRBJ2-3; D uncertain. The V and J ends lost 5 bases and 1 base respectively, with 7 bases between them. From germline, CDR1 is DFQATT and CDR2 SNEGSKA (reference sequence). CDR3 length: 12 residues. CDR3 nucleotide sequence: TGCAGTGCTCAAAGCGGCACAGATACGCAGTATTTT. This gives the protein CSAQSGTDTQYF.

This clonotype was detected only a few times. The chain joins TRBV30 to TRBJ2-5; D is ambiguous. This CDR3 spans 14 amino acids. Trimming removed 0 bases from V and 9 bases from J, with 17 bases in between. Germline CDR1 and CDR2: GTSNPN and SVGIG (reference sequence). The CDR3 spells CAWSVLVGAVAQYF. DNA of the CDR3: TGTGCCTGGAGTGTACTTGTAGGTGCGGTGGCCCAGTACTTC.

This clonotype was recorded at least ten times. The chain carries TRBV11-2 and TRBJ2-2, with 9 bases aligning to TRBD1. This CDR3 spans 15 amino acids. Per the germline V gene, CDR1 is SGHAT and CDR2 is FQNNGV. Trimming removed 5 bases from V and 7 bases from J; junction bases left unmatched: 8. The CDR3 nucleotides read TGTGCCAGCAGCCTTGGGACAGGGAGGAACGGGGAGCTGTTTTTT. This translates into CASSLGTGRNGELFF.

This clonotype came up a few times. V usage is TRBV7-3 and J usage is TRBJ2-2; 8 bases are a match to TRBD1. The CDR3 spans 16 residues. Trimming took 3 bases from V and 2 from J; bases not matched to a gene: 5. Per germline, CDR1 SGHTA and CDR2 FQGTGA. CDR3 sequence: CASSFARGRNTGELFF. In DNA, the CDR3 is TGTGCCAGCAGCTTCGCCAGGGGGCGAAACACCGGGGAGCTGTTTTTT.

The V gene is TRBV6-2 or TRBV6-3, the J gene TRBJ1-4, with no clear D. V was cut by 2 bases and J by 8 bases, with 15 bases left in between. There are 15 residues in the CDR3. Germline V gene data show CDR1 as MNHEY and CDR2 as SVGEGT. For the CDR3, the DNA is TGTGCCAGCAGTTACGCCGATCTGAGAACCGAAAAACTGTTTTTT. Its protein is CASSYADLRTEKLFF.

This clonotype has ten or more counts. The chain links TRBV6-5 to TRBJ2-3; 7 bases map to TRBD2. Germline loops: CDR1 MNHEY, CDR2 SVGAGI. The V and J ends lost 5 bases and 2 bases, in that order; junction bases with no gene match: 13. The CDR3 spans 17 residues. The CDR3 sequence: CASSPTFGTTHTDTQYF. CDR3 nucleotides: TGTGCCAGCAGTCCAACTTTCGGGACTACCCACACAGATACGCAGTATTTT.

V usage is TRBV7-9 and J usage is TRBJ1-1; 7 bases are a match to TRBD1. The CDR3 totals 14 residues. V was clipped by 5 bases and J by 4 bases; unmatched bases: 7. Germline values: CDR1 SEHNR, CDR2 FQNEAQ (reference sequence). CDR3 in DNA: TGTGCCAGCAGCCCGACAGGGTTTGGCACTGAAGCTTTCTTT. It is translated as CASSPTGFGTEAFF.

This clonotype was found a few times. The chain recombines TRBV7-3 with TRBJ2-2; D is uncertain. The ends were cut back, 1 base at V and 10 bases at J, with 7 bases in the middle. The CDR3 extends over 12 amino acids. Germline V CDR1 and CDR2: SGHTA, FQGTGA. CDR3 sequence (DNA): TGTGCCAGCAGCTTAAGGGGTTTGGAGCTGTTTTTT. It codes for CASSLRGLELFF.